This T cell receptor beta chain stems from a study of T-cell memory formation after mild COVID-19. Note on this clonotype: The antigen is unknown. Sequence at one end of the junction differs from germline and may be a read error.

The CDR3 runs to 14 residues. Per germline, CDR1 SSHAT and CDR2 FNYEAQ (reference sequence). General observations from the study: What remained unconfirmed was the SARS-CoV-2 specificity of second-wave clones peaking on day 37.

Via MiXCR, TCRdb re-called the 5' RACE reads, giving one row per CDR3 protein. Of roughly 89,000 distinct CDR3 sequences in the sample, over 13% were seen once. This receptor was identified in a young man who had mild COVID-19 (a few samples of this study predate the infection). Cell type and time point are not known. The source material was PBMCs or a T cell subset sorted from them (not recorded which). The chain employs TRBV7-7 and TRBJ2-1; 7 bases map to TRBD1. As DNA, the CDR3 is TGTGCTAGCAGCTTAGCGAGGGGGCCCCATGAGCAGTTCTTC. As protein: CASSLARGPHEQFF.